This T cell receptor (beta chain) was observed in a study of T cells after yellow fever vaccination. V was cut by 2 bases and J by 8 bases, with 10 bases left in between. This CDR3 comprises 12 residues. CDR1 is SQVTM, CDR2 ANQGSEA, per germline. TCRdb re-called the 5' RACE reads with MiXCR, one entry per CDR3 protein. The sample has around 500,000 distinct CDR3 sequences; 21% are singletons. The chain links TRBV29-1 to TRBJ2-1; D remains ambiguous. This sequence originates from a young man who received the YFV17D yellow fever vaccine. The specimen comprised PBMCs, sampled less than 25 days after the first yellow fever vaccination. As DNA, the CDR3 is TGCAGCGTTGAAAAGGCAGGCGATGAGCAGTTCTTC. Translating gives CSVEKAGDEQFF.